These 8 T cell receptor beta chains were all obtained from the same sample, sequenced in a study of blood T cell repertoires in COVID-19. TCRdb's copy holds only in-frame clones and misses some; the assay was immunoSEQ multiplex PCR. The data contain 250,000 to 350,000 clones, roughly 86% of them singletons. Sequenced input: peripheral blood. Receptors originate from a woman aged 45-65 years who had recovered from COVID-19.

V gene TRBV7-9 combines with J gene TRBJ1-3; the D is unclear. The germline V and J ends were trimmed by 8 bases and 4 bases, with 12 bases remaining between them. Per the germline V gene, CDR1 is SEHNR and CDR2 is FQNEAQ (reference sequence). This CDR3 has 13 residues. The CDR3 coding sequence is TGTGCCAGCGGATTCGTGGGCGGAAACACCATATATTTT. The encoded protein is CASGFVGGNTIYF.

The rearrangement uses TRBV28 and TRBJ1-2, with D unclear. This CDR3 contains 12 residues. The V and J ends lost 2 bases and 5 bases respectively, with 6 bases between them. The germline V gene encodes CDR1 MDHEN and CDR2 SYDVKM. DNA for the CDR3: TGTGCCAGCAGTTTACTCCTGTATGGCTACACCTTC. Its protein product is CASSLLLYGYTF.

The V gene is TRBV6-6, the J gene TRBJ2-2; perhaps TRBD2 as D (6 bases). Germline-derived CDR1 and CDR2 are MNHNY and SVGAGI (reference sequence). The CDR3 is 12 amino acids. V was pared by 8 bases and J by 4 bases, with 8 bases between. This chain's CDR3 is CASSAGTGELFF. CDR3 coding DNA: TGTGCCAGCTCAGCGGGCACCGGGGAGCTGTTTTTT.

The rearrangement uses TRBV9 and TRBJ2-5; 7 bases are a match to TRBD1. The CDR3 is made up of 17 amino acids. In germline, CDR1 is SGDLS, CDR2 YYNGEE. Trimming took 4 bases from V and 1 from J; bases not matched to a gene: 13. The CDR3 DNA is TGTGCCAGCAGCCCCCATCCGGACAGGCGACTCCAAGAGACCCAGTACTTC. Residues: CASSPHPDRRLQETQYF. The entire variable domain, with the rest obtained from reference TRBV9 and TRBJ2-5, is as follows: DSGVTQTPKHLITATGQRVTLRCSPRSGDLSVYWYQQSLDQGLQFLIQYYNGEERAKGNILERFSAQQFPDLHSELNLSSLELGDSALYFCASSPHPDRRLQETQYFGPGTRLLVL.

The chain's CDR3 is CASSLSLSHGYTF. The CDR3 DNA sequence: TGTGCCAGCAGCTTAAGTTTGAGTCATGGCTACACCTTC. The chain couples TRBV7-9 to TRBJ1-2; D unresolved. The V and J ends lost 2 bases and 6 bases respectively, with 10 bases between them. Germline CDR1 and CDR2: SEHNR and FQNEAQ (reference sequence). The CDR3 has 13 residues.

This sequence joins TRBV5-1 and TRBJ2-2, with 7 bases lining up with TRBD2. The CDR3 covers 14 residues. V gave up 3 bases and J gave up 3 bases; unmatched junction bases: 2. Germline assignment: CDR1 SGHRS and CDR2 YFSETQ. CDR3 sequence reads: CASSSLADTGELFF. The CDR3 DNA follows: TGCGCCAGCAGCTCCCTAGCGGACACCGGGGAGCTGTTTTTT.

This clone came up once. The chain recombines TRBV28 with TRBJ1-1; 7 bases line up with TRBD1. The CDR3 has 15 amino acids. Losses at the gene ends were 5 bases for V and 4 bases for J; bases not matched to a gene: 10. Germline V lookup: CDR1 MDHEN, CDR2 SYDVKM. Here the CDR3 reads CASSVTGDLSTEAFF. The CDR3, as DNA: TGTGCCAGCAGTGTCACAGGGGATTTGAGCACTGAAGCTTTCTTT.

This chain links TRBV7-9 with TRBJ2-7; 9 bases are a match to TRBD1. Losses at the gene ends were 1 base for V and 3 bases for J; bases not matched to a gene: 7. The CDR3 has 16 residues. Germline CDR1 and CDR2: SEHNR and FQNEAQ (reference sequence). DNA of the CDR3: TGTGCCAGCAGCTTAGTCATCGGGACAGGGATCTACGAGCAGTACTTC. It is translated as CASSLVIGTGIYEQYF.